This entry describes one T cell receptor (beta chain). This entry is derived from a study of blood T cell repertoires in COVID-19. For the study at large: From the United States, Italy and Spain came samples of acute and convalescent COVID-19. The analysed material was cDNA or gDNA that came from T cells, B-cell-depleted T cells, or PBMCs.

CDR1 is MNHEY and CDR2 is SVGAGI in the germline V gene. V shed 8 bases and J 4 bases; nucleotides not matched to a gene: 6. CDR3 length: 14 amino acids. Patients at the Seattle site were enrolled during active infection and followed longitudinally. In the original workflow: By means of reference gene primer amplification, nucleated cell counts were estimated. Repertoires were generated with immunoSEQ multiplex PCR, while TCRdb's copy carries only in-frame clones and drops some. V and J calls and clone size are given by that table; D and trimming were obtained from the DNA. This table has some 360,000 clones, about 87% appearing once.

The V and J genes are TRBV6-5 and TRBJ1-2; 11 bases agree with TRBD1. The sequenced sample was peripheral blood. This TCR was recovered from a woman aged 55-70 years with COVID-19, enrolled during active disease. DNA of the CDR3: TGTGCCAGCCTCGGACAGGGGGCGACCTATGGCTACACCTTC. Translated: CASLGQGATYGYTF.